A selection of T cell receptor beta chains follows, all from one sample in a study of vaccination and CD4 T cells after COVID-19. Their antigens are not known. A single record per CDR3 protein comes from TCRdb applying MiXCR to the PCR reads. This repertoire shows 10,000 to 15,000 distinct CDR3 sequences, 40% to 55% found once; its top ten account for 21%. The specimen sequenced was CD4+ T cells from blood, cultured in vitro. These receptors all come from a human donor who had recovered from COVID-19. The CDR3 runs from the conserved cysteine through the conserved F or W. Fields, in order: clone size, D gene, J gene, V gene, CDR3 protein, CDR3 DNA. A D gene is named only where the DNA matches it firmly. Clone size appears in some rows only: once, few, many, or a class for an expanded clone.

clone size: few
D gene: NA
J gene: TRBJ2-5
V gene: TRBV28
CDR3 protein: CASSLVTSYQETQYF
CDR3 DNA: TGTGCCAGCAGTTTAGTCACAAGTTACCAAGAGACCCAGTACTTC

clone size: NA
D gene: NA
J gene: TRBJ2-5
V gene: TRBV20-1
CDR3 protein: CSALTEGETQYF
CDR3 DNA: TGCAGTGCTCTCACGGAGGGAGAGACCCAGTACTTC

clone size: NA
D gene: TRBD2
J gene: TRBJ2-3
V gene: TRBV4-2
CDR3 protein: CASSRRTSSGRAGDTDTQYF
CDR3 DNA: TGTGCCAGCAGCCGAAGAACCTCTAGCGGGAGGGCCGGAGACACAGATACGCAGTATTTT

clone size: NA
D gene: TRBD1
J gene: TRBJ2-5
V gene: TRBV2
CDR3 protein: CASIRQGARETQYF
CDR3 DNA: TGTGCCAGCATTAGACAGGGGGCGCGAGAGACCCAGTACTTC

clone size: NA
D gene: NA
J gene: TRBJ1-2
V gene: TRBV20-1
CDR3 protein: CSARVGDLSYGYTF
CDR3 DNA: TGCAGTGCTAGGGTCGGGGATCTTAGCTATGGCTACACCTTC

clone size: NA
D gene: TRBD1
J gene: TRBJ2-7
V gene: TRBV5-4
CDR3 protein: CASSSAGTGESREQYF
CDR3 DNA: TGTGCCAGCAGCTCGGCCGGGACAGGGGAATCTCGCGAGCAGTACTTC

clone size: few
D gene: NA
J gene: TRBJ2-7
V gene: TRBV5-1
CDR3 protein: CASSFGQPGEQYF
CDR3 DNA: TGCGCCAGCAGCTTCGGACAGCCCGGGGAGCAGTACTTC

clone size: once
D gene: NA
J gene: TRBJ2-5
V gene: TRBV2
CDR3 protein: CASSTDSRETQYF
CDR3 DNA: TGTGCCAGCAGTACGGACAGCAGAGAGACCCAGTACTTC

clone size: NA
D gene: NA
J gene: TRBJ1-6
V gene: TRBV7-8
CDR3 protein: CASSPGQYNSPLHF
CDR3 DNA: TGTGCCAGCAGCCCAGGACAGTATAATTCACCCCTCCACTTT

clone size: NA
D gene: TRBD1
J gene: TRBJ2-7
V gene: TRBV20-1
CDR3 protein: CSASPQGLSYEQYF
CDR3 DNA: TGCAGTGCTAGCCCACAGGGGTTGTCCTACGAGCAGTACTTC

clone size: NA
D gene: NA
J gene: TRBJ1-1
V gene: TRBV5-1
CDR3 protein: CASSLALLNTEAFF
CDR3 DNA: TGCGCCAGCAGCTTGGCACTTCTGAACACTGAAGCTTTCTTT

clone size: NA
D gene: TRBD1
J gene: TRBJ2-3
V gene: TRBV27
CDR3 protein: CASSQRTGVTDTQYF
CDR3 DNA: TGTGCCAGCAGTCAAAGGACAGGGGTCACAGATACGCAGTATTTT

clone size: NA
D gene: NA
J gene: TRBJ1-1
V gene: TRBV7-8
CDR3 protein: CASSLVSGNTEAFF
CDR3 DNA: TGTGCCAGCAGCTTAGTTTCGGGAAACACTGAAGCTTTCTTT

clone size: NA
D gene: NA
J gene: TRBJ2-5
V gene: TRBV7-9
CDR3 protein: CASSSGIRETQYF
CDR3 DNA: TGTGCCAGCAGCTCGGGAATCCGGGAGACCCAGTACTTC

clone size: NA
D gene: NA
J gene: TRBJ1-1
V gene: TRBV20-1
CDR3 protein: CSARKNTEAFF
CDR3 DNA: TGCAGTGCTAGGAAGAACACTGAAGCTTTCTTT

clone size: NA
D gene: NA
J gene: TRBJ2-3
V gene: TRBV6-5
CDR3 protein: CASSYGVLDTDTQYF
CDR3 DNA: TGTGCCAGCAGTTACGGGGTGTTGGACACAGATACGCAGTATTTT

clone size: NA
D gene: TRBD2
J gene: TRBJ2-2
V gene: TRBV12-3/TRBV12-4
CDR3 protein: CASSLGREGTGELFF
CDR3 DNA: TGTGCCAGCAGTTTAGGGCGGGAGGGCACCGGGGAGCTGTTTTTT

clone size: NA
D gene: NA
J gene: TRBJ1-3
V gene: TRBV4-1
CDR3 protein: CASSQELGLWGNTIYF
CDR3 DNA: TGCGCCAGCAGCCAAGAATTAGGGCTTTGGGGAAACACCATATATTTT

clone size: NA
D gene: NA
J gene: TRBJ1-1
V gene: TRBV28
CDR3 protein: CASSLATTEAFF
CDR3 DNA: TGTGCCAGCAGTTTAGCCACGACTGAAGCTTTCTTT

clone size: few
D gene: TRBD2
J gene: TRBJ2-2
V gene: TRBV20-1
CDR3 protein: CSARGAGLTALGELFF
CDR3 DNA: TGCAGTGCTAGAGGGGCGGGACTAACAGCTCTCGGGGAGCTGTTTTTT

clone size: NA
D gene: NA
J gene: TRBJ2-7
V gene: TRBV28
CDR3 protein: CASTQRQALTYEQYF
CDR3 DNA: TGTGCCAGCACCCAAAGGCAGGCCCTTACCTACGAGCAGTACTTC

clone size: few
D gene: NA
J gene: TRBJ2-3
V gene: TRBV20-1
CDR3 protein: CSARGGTDTQYF
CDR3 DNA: TGCAGTGCTAGAGGGGGGACAGATACGCAGTATTTT

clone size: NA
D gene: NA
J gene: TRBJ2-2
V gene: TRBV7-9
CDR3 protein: CASRMGSLGGLFF
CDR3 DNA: TGTGCCTCGCGGATGGGTAGTCTCGGGGGGCTGTTTTTT

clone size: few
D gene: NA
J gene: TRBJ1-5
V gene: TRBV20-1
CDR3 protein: CSARQRFSNQPQHF
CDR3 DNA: TGCAGTGCGCGACAGCGATTTAGCAATCAGCCCCAGCATTTT

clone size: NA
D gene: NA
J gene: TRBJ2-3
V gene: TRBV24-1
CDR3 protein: CATSDPTRYTQYF
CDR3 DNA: TGTGCCACCAGTGACCCTACGAGGTATACGCAGTATTTT

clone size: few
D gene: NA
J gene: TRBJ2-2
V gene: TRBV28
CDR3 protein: CASSWGLRGLPGELFF
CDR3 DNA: TGTGCCAGCAGTTGGGGGTTGAGGGGACTCCCCGGGGAGCTGTTTTTT

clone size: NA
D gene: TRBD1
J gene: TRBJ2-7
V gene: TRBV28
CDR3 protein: CASSLGLQGSSYEQYF
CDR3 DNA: TGTGCCAGCAGTTTAGGGCTACAGGGGTCCTCCTACGAGCAGTACTTC

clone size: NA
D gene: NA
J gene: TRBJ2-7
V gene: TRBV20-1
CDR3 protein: CSAYRDNSYEQYF
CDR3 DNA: TGCAGTGCCTACCGGGACAACTCCTACGAGCAGTACTTC

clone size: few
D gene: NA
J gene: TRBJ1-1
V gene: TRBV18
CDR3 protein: CASSPGVRSEAFF
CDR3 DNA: TGTGCCAGCTCACCAGGTGTTAGGTCTGAAGCTTTCTTT

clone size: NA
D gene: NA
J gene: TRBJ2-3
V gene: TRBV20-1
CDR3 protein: CSANSADTQYF
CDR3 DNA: TGCAGTGCTAACTCTGCAGATACGCAGTATTTT

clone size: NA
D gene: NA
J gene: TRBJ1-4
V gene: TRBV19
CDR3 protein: CASSNQGIVDEKLFF
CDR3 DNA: TGTGCCAGTAGTAATCAGGGTATTGTGGATGAAAAACTGTTTTTT

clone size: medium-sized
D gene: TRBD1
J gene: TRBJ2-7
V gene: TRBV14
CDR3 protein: CASSRQGLEQYF
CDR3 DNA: TGTGCCAGCAGCCGACAGGGGCTCGAGCAGTACTTC

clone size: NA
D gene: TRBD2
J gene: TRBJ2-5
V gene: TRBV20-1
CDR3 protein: CSATSGAAGETQYF
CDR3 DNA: TGCAGTGCCACTAGCGGGGCGGCGGGAGAGACCCAGTACTTC

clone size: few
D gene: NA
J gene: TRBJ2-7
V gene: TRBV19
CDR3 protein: CASSSGKYEQYF
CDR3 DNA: TGTGCCAGTAGTTCAGGGAAATACGAGCAGTACTTC

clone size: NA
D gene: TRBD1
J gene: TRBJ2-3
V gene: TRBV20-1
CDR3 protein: CSARRWSGGRSDTQYF
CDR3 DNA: TGCAGTGCTAGAAGGTGGTCAGGGGGAAGGTCAGATACGCAGTATTTT

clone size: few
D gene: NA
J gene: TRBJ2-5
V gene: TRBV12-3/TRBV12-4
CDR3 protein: CASSPDQETQYF
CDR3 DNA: TGTGCCAGCAGTCCGGATCAAGAGACCCAGTACTTC

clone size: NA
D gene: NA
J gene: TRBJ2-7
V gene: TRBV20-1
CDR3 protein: CSAIDSGKVSYEQYF
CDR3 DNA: TGCAGTGCTATAGATAGCGGTAAAGTCTCCTACGAGCAGTACTTC

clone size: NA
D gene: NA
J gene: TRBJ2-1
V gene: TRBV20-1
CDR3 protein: CSARVPSILSVQFF
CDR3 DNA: TGCAGTGCTAGAGTTCCGAGCATCCTTTCCGTGCAGTTCTTC

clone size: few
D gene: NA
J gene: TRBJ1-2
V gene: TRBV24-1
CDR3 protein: CATSDWDTNYGYTF
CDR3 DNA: TGTGCCACCAGTGACTGGGACACGAACTATGGCTACACCTTC

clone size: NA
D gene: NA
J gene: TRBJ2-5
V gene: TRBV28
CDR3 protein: CASSPQGGQETQYF
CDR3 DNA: TGTGCCAGCAGCCCACAGGGAGGTCAAGAGACCCAGTACTTC

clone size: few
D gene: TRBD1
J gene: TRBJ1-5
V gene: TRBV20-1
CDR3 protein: CSALTGESNQPQHF
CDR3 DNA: TGCAGTGCGTTGACAGGGGAGAGCAATCAGCCCCAGCATTTT

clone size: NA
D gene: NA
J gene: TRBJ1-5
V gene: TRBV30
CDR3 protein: CAWGAPGGSQPQHF
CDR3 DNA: TGTGCCTGGGGGGCCCCCGGGGGGAGTCAGCCCCAGCATTTT

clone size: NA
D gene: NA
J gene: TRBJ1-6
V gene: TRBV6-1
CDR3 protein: CASKGPTGVNSPLHF
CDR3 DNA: TGTGCCAGCAAGGGTCCCACAGGAGTGAATTCACCCCTCCACTTT

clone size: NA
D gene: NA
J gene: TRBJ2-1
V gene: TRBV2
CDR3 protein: CASSENRAYNEQFF
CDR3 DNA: TGTGCCAGCAGTGAGAACAGGGCCTACAATGAGCAGTTCTTC

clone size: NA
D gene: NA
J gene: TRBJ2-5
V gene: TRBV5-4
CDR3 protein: CASSSPGIQETQYF
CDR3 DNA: TGTGCCAGCAGCTCCCCCGGGATCCAAGAGACCCAGTACTTC

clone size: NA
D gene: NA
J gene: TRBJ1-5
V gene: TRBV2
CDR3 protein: CASRGRKDNQPQHF
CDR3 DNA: TGTGCCAGCAGGGGACGAAAGGATAATCAGCCCCAGCATTTT

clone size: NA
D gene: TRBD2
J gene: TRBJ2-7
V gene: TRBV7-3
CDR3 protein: CASRPAGGSYEQYF
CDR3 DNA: TGTGCCAGCAGGCCAGCGGGAGGCTCCTACGAGCAGTACTTC

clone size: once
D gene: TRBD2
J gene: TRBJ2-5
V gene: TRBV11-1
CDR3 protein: CASSPGTSGIQETQYF
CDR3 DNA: TGTGCCAGCAGCCCCGGGACTAGCGGGATTCAAGAGACCCAGTACTTC

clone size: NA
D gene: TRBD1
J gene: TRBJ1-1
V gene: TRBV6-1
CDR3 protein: CASTLRGTGTLNTEAFF
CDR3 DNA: TGTGCCAGCACCCTACGGGGGACAGGGACATTGAACACTGAAGCTTTCTTT

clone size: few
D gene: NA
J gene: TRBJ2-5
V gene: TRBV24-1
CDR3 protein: CATSDPQETQYF
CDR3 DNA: TGTGCCACCAGTGATCCACAAGAGACCCAGTACTTC

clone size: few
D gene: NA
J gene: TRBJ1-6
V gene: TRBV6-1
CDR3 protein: CASSLNVGSPLHF
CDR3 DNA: TGTGCCAGCAGCCTAAACGTGGGTTCACCCCTCCACTTT

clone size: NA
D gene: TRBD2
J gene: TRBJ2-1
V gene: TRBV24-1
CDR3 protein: CATGVPGGLMNEQFF
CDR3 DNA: TGTGCCACCGGCGTGCCGGGAGGGTTGATGAATGAGCAGTTCTTC

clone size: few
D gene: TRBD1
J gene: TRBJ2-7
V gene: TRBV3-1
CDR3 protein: CASSPNPGQGNYEQYF
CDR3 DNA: TGTGCCAGCTCCCCAAACCCGGGACAGGGAAACTACGAGCAGTACTTC

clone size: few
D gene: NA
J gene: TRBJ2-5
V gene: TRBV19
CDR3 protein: CASSIGWGRVPGETQYF
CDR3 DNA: TGTGCCAGTAGTATCGGTTGGGGCAGGGTCCCCGGAGAGACCCAGTACTTC

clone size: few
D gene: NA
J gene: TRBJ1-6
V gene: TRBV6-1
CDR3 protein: CASSPGGYNNSPLHF
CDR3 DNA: TGTGCCAGCAGCCCCGGGGGCTACAATAATTCACCCCTCCACTTT

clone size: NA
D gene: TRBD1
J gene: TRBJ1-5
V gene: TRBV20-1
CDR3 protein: CSASPGQPYQPQHF
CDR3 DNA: TGCAGTGCTTCTCCGGGACAGCCTTATCAGCCCCAGCATTTT

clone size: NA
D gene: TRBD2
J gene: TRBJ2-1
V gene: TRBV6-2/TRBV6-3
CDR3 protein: CASSSGSSYNEQFF
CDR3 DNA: TGTGCCAGCAGTAGCGGGAGCTCCTACAATGAGCAGTTCTTC